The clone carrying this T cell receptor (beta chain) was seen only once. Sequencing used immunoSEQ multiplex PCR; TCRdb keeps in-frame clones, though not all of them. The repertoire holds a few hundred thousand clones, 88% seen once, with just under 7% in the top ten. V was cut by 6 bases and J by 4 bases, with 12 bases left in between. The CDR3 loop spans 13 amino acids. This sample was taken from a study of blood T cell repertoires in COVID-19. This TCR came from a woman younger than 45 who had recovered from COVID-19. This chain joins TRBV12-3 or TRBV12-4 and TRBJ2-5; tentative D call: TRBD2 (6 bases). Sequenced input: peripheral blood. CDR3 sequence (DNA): TGTGCCAGCAGCAGGGACTTTCGAGAGACCCAGTACTTC. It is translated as CASSRDFRETQYF.